The 22 T cell receptor beta chains presented below share a single source sample, sequenced in a study of blood T cell repertoires in COVID-19. The protocol was immunoSEQ multiplex PCR, while the TCRdb copy is restricted to in-frame clones and leaves out a portion. The sample lists fewer than 300,000 clones; 85% to 90% were seen once. Sequenced: peripheral blood. The receptors shown here come from a human donor in a cohort sampled during active COVID-19.

V gene TRBV7-2 combines with J gene TRBJ2-1, with a possible D match to TRBD1 (6 bases). The germline V gene encodes CDR1 SGHTA and CDR2 FQGNSA. The CDR3 length is 14 residues. Between the trimmed V and J ends, which lost 4 bases and 2 bases, there was a span of 9 bases. The CDR3 nucleotides read TGTGCCAGCAGCTCAGGACAGCCCTACAATGAGCAGTTCTTC. Encoded protein: CASSSGQPYNEQFF.

V usage is TRBV28 and J usage is TRBJ1-5; no definite D call. The germline V gene encodes CDR1 MDHEN and CDR2 SYDVKM. The CDR3 has 16 amino acids. V was shortened by 2 bases and J by 4 bases, with 15 bases between the two germline ends. CDR3: CASSLRGRSANQPQHF. The CDR3 region has the DNA TGTGCCAGCAGTTTAAGAGGGCGTTCGGCGAATCAGCCCCAGCATTTT.

The gene calls are TRBV28 and TRBJ1-5; D is possibly TRBD1 (5 bases). V dropped 2 bases and J dropped 3 bases, with 20 bases sitting between them. CDR3 length equals 18 residues. The germline V gene has CDR1 MDHEN and CDR2 SYDVKM. The DNA of the CDR3 is TGTGCCAGCAGTTTACGGTTTTCTCGCAGGGTGGACAATCAGCCCCAGCATTTT. This codes for CASSLRFSRRVDNQPQHF.

With respect to this clone: In the same sample, other DNA sequences code for this CDR3. The rearrangement uses TRBV20-1 and TRBJ2-5; D may be TRBD1 (5 bases). The CDR3 contains 11 residues. Trimming cost V 2 bases and J 4 bases, with 5 bases left between them. Germline V gene data show CDR1 as DFQATT and CDR2 as SNEGSKA (reference sequence). Written as DNA, the CDR3 is TGCAGTGCTAGACAGGGAGAGACCCAGTACTTC. It yields the protein CSARQGETQYF.

The genes are TRBV5-1 and TRBJ2-1; TRBD2 aligns across 13 bases. V shed 7 bases, J shed 6 bases, and the junction held 1 base outside the gene matches. The CDR3 runs 13 residues. Germline assignment: CDR1 SGHRS and CDR2 YFSETQ. This CDR3 reads CASGLAGANEQFF. Here the CDR3 DNA reads TGCGCCAGCGGACTAGCGGGAGCCAATGAGCAGTTCTTC.

This clone showed up just a few times. Distinct nucleotide sequences in the sample also encode this CDR3. V gene TRBV28 combines with J gene TRBJ2-1, with unresolved D. V gave up 2 bases and J gave up 8 bases, with 4 bases separating them. This CDR3 is built from 11 residues. Germline V CDR1 and CDR2: MDHEN, SYDVKM. CDR3 sequence: CASSLRDEQFF. CDR3 bases: TGTGCCAGCAGTTTAAGAGATGAGCAGTTCTTC.

V is TRBV6-6 and J is TRBJ2-7, with D possibly matching TRBD1 (6 bases). The CDR3 length is 14 residues. Trimming cost V 5 bases and J 3 bases, with 14 bases left between them. Germline assignment: CDR1 MNHNY and CDR2 SVGAGI (reference sequence). CDR3 nucleotides: TGTGCCAGCAGTCATGGACAGTTACTCTACGAGCAGTACTTC. This translates into CASSHGQLLYEQYF.

This clone has a single count. The chain couples TRBV6-6 to TRBJ1-5; D is uncertain. With 4 bases removed from V and 4 bases from J, the gap between germline ends came to 11 bases. CDR3 length equals 14 residues. Germline assignment: CDR1 MNHNY and CDR2 SVGAGI (reference sequence). The CDR3 sequence is CASSLDFRNQPQHF. The CDR3 DNA reads TGTGCCAGCAGTTTGGACTTTCGTAATCAGCCCCAGCATTTT.

This chain joins TRBV9 and TRBJ1-2; 10 bases fit TRBD1. V gave up 3 bases and J gave up 6 bases; unmatched junction bases: 11. The CDR3 is made up of 16 amino acids. CDR1 is SGDLS, CDR2 YYNGEE, per germline. The CDR3 sequence: CASSAGGQGNQDGYTF. The DNA of the CDR3 is TGTGCCAGCAGCGCCGGGGGACAGGGGAATCAAGATGGCTACACCTTC.

The chain employs TRBV6-1 and TRBJ1-2, with D possibly matching TRBD1 (5 bases). The ends were cut back, 2 bases at V and 5 bases at J, with 9 bases in the middle. Germline values: CDR1 MNHNS, CDR2 SASEGT. The CDR3 covers 13 residues. Here the CDR3 reads CASSERAGYGYTF. CDR3 in DNA: TGTGCCAGCAGTGAAAGGGCAGGGTATGGCTACACCTTC.

In DNA form, the CDR3 reads TGTGCCTGGAGGGGAATTAGGGGTCCCGGGGAGCTGTTTTTT. This translates into CAWRGIRGPGELFF. The rearrangement joins TRBV30 to TRBJ2-2; tentative D call: TRBD1 (5 bases). V shed 3 bases and J shed 6 bases, with 14 bases lying between them. Germline values: CDR1 GTSNPN, CDR2 SVGIG (reference sequence). There are 14 residues in the CDR3.

In this sample, this clone turned up a few times. This sequence joins TRBV19 and TRBJ1-2, with a weak D call TRBD1 (5 bases). The CDR3 has 13 residues. The V end lost 5 bases, the J end lost 6 bases, and 13 bases lay between the germline ends. The germline gives CDR1 LNHDA, CDR2 SQIVND (reference sequence). The CDR3 reads CASSWGGNNGYTF. The CDR3 bases are TGTGCCAGTAGTTGGGGCGGGAACAATGGCTACACCTTC.

The chain couples TRBV27 to TRBJ2-7; D might be TRBD1 (6 bases). Germline V gene lookup returns CDR1 MNHEY and CDR2 SMNVEV (reference sequence). The CDR3 loop spans 15 amino acids. Trimming left V 5 bases short and J 2 bases short, with 16 bases between. The CDR3 loop reads CASSLGFTGTYEQYF. Here the CDR3 DNA reads TGTGCCAGCAGTCTGGGCTTTACAGGGACCTACGAGCAGTACTTC.

The V and J genes are TRBV9 and TRBJ2-5, with a possible D match to TRBD2 (5 bases). CDR3 length: 14 residues. Germline values: CDR1 SGDLS, CDR2 YYNGEE. The V end lost 2 bases, the J end lost 5 bases, and 13 bases lay between the germline ends. The chain's CDR3 is CASSVGLGGETQYF. CDR3 nucleotide sequence: TGTGCCAGCAGCGTCGGACTCGGCGGGGAGACCCAGTACTTC.

The chain employs TRBV29-1 and TRBJ2-7; unclear D gene. Trimming shortened V by 6 bases and J by 1 base, and 7 bases separated the two germline ends. Germline CDR1 SQVTM, CDR2 ANQGSEA. The CDR3 has 11 amino acids. The CDR3 spells CSVRGSYEQYF. The CDR3 DNA sequence: TGCAGCGTCAGAGGATCCTACGAGCAGTACTTC.

The chain links TRBV30 to TRBJ1-1; 11 bases fit TRBD1. Trimming removed 1 base from V and 6 bases from J; junction bases left unmatched: 4. CDR1 and CDR2 from the germline V gene are GTSNPN and SVGIG (reference sequence). This CDR3 has 14 amino acids. The CDR3 protein is CAWSEDRGHSEAFF. DNA of the CDR3: TGTGCCTGGAGTGAGGACAGGGGGCACTCTGAAGCTTTCTTT.

This clone was counted a few times. The J gene is TRBJ1-1, the V gene TRBV3-1 (or the pseudogene TRBV3-2), with a weak D call TRBD1 (5 bases). CDR3 length: 15 residues. Trimming pared 1 base from V and 8 bases from J, leaving 17 bases between. Germline loops: CDR1 LGHDT, CDR2 YNNKEL (reference sequence). CDR3 in amino acids: CASSQGGVRGSEAFF. In DNA form, the CDR3 reads TGTGCCAGCAGCCAAGGAGGGGTGCGGGGATCAGAAGCTTTCTTT.

The chain carries TRBV28 and TRBJ1-2; 7 nucleotides line up with TRBD1. V shed 10 bases, J shed 3 bases, and the junction held 8 bases outside the gene matches. The CDR3 covers 13 residues. Germline lookup yields CDR1 MDHEN and CDR2 SYDVKM. The CDR3 bases are TGTGCCATCGTCGACAGGGACGACTATGGCTACACCTTC. It encodes CAIVDRDDYGYTF.

The chain combines TRBV30 with TRBJ1-5, with D maybe TRBD1 (5 bases). The V and J ends lost 6 bases and 4 bases respectively, with 16 bases between them. CDR3 size: 14 residues. CDR1 GTSNPN and CDR2 SVGIG come from the germline V gene (reference sequence). The CDR3: CACATVYGNQPQHF. CDR3 in DNA: TGTGCCTGCGCGACAGTCTATGGGAATCAGCCCCAGCATTTT. The complete variable domain, with remaining parts taken from reference TRBV30 and TRBJ1-5, reads SQTIHQWPATLVQPVGSPLSLECTVEGTSNPNLYWYRQAAGRGLQLLFYSVGIGQISSEVPQNLSASRPQDRQFILSSKKLLLSDSGFYLCACATVYGNQPQHFGDGTRLSIL.

This clone has a single count. The chain joins TRBV18 to TRBJ2-1; 9 nucleotides align to TRBD2. This CDR3 spans 15 amino acids. Germline V CDR1 and CDR2: KGHSH, LQKENI. The V and J ends lost 6 bases and 4 bases, in that order; junction bases with no gene match: 7. The CDR3 loop is CASSGGRVQYNEQFF. CDR3 nucleotides: TGTGCCAGCTCTGGCGGGAGGGTGCAGTACAATGAGCAGTTCTTC.

V is TRBV5-1 and J is TRBJ1-1; the match to TRBD1 covers 12 bases. The V gene end was trimmed by 6 bases and the J gene end by 8 bases; junction bases not matched to a gene: 11. The CDR3 contains 15 residues. Germline lookup yields CDR1 SGHRS and CDR2 YFSETQ. The CDR3: CASTRSGQGAREAFF. CDR3 DNA sequence: TGCGCCAGCACCAGATCGGGACAGGGGGCGCGGGAAGCTTTCTTT. The full variable domain, its missing parts supplied by reference TRBV5-1 and TRBJ1-1, is KAGVTQTPRYLIKTRGQQVTLSCSPISGHRSVSWYQQTPGQGLQFLFEYFSETQRNKGNFPGRFSGRQFSNSRSEMNVSTLELGDSALYLCASTRSGQGAREAFFGQGTRLTVV.

The gene calls are TRBV5-6 and TRBJ1-2; no reliable D call. Germline V gene sequence: CDR1 SGHDT, CDR2 YYEEEE. Trimming stripped 0 bases from V and 3 bases from J, with 3 bases between. The CDR3 is made up of 12 amino acids. CDR3 sequence: CASSLADYGYTF. The CDR3 nucleotides are TGTGCCAGCAGCTTGGCTGACTATGGCTACACCTTC. The full variable domain, rest sourced from reference TRBV5-6 and TRBJ1-2, is DAGVTQSPTHLIKTRGQQVTLRCSPKSGHDTVSWYQQALGQGPQFIFQYYEEEERQRGNFPDRFSGHQFPNYSSELNVNALLLGDSALYLCASSLADYGYTFGSGTRLTVV.